This TCR beta chain comes out of a study of PD-1 blockade in classical Hodgkin lymphoma. The CDR3 sequence is 13 residues long. Between the trimmed V and J ends, which lost 4 bases and 3 bases, there was a span of 10 bases. Here immunoSEQ multiplex PCR was the method, and the copy in TCRdb shows in-frame clones only, minus some. The sample shows 15,000 to 20,000 clones, roughly 90% of them seen only once. The time point here: newly diagnosed, previously untreated cHL patient sample. The CD4+ T cells used were purified from thawed PBMCs through magnetic negative selection. Untreated, newly diagnosed classical Hodgkin lymphoma PBMCs served for comparison. With regard to this clone: Its antigen remains unidentified.

Study-wide findings and caveats: No one has yet defined what causes the repertoire differences, which may be disease activity or prior therapy.

The chain joins TRBV23-1 to TRBJ2-7; TRBD2 is a possible D gene (6 bases). TRBV23-1 is filed as an ORF, its function uncertain. Sequenced input: CD4+ T cells from blood. The receptor was derived from a human donor with classical Hodgkin lymphoma. CDR3 sequence reads: CASSLHGSYEQYF. Written as DNA, the CDR3 is TGCGCCAGCAGTCTTCACGGGAGCTACGAGCAGTACTTC.